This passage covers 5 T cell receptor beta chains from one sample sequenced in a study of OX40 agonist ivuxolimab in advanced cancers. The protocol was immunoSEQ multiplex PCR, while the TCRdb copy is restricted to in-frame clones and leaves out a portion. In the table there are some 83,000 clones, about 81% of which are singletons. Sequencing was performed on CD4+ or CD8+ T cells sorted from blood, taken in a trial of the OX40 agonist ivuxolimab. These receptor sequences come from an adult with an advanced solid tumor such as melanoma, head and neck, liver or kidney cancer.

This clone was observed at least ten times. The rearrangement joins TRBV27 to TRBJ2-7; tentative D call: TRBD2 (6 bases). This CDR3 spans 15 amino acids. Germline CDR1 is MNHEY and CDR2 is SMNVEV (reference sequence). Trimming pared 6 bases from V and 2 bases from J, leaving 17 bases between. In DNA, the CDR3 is TGTGCCAGCAGCTCCAATAGCGGCTTTACCTACGAGCAGTACTTC. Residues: CASSSNSGFTYEQYF.

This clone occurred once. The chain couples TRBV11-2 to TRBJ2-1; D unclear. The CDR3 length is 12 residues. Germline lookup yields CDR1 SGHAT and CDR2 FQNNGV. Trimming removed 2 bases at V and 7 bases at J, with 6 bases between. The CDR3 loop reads CASSLLRNEQFF. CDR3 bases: TGTGCCAGCAGCTTACTCAGGAATGAGCAGTTCTTC.

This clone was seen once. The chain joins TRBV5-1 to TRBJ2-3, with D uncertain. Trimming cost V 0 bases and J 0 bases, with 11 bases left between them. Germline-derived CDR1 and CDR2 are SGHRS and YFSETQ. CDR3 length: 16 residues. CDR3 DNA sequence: TGCGCCAGCAGCTTGGGGAGCGTGGGAAGCACAGATACGCAGTATTTT. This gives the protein CASSLGSVGSTDTQYF.

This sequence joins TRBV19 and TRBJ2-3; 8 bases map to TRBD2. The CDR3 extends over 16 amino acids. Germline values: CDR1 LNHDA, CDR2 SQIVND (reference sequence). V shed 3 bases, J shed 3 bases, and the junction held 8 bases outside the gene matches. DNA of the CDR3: TGTGCCAGTAGTATGGTAGCGCGGGGGGAAACAGATACGCAGTATTTT. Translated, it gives CASSMVARGETDTQYF.

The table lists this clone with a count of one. CDR3 in DNA: TGTGCCAGCAGTGATCGGGGCGCAACTAATGAAAAACTGTTTTTT. Protein: CASSDRGATNEKLFF. The chain employs TRBV6-1 and TRBJ1-4; possible D gene TRBD1, 5 bases. Germline CDR1 and CDR2: MNHNS and SASEGT. The CDR3 is made up of 15 amino acids. V was shortened by 3 bases and J by 0 bases, with 8 bases between the two germline ends.